Listed here are 15 T cell receptor beta chains from one sample, sequenced in a study of spatial heterogeneity in lung cancer. The time point: blood at routine non-recurrence follow-up after resection. The study sequenced unsorted whole RNA from tumor, nontumor lung or frozen PBMC. TCRdb redid the calling of the 5' RACE reads with MiXCR, one entry per CDR3 protein. The table lists 95,000 to 130,000 distinct CDR3 sequences, about 12% of them singletons. The sample in question was PBMCs, obtained at follow-up. These receptors all stem from a male donor with early-stage non-small cell lung cancer.

The V and J genes are TRBV28 and TRBJ1-1; the match to TRBD1 covers 9 bases. With V trimmed by 6 bases and J by 6 bases, 5 bases remained unmatched. CDR1 and CDR2 (germline): MDHEN, SYDVKM. The CDR3 is made up of 13 amino acids. In DNA, the CDR3 is TGTGCCAGCAGACCGGGACAGGGAGCTGAAGCTTTCTTT. Translated, it gives CASRPGQGAEAFF.

This clonotype was counted ten times or more. The chain uses TRBV5-4 and TRBJ1-6; no firm D call. The CDR3 length is 12 residues. Germline CDR1 and CDR2: SGHNT and YYREEE (reference sequence). Trimming left V 3 bases short and J 6 bases short, with 4 bases between. The CDR3 sequence: CASSSTNSPLHF. In DNA form, the CDR3 reads TGTGCCAGCAGCTCGACTAATTCACCCCTCCACTTT.

The chain has TRBV6-2 or TRBV6-3 and TRBJ1-5, with D tentatively TRBD1 (5 bases). CDR3 size: 19 residues. Trimming cost V 0 bases and J 1 base, with 19 bases left between them. Germline CDR1 reads MNHEY; CDR2 reads SVGEGT. The DNA for the CDR3 is TGTGCCAGCAGTTACTCGGGGCAGGGCCCGTCATCCAGCAATCAGCCCCAGCATTTT. It translates to CASSYSGQGPSSSNQPQHF.

The table lists this clonotype with a few counts. V and J are TRBV5-1 and TRBJ1-4, with 8 bases aligning to TRBD1. The trim removed 0 bases at V and 3 bases at J, leaving 7 bases unmatched. CDR1 and CDR2 from the germline V gene are SGHRS and YFSETQ. CDR3 length equals 17 residues. The CDR3 is CASSLGQGKTANEKLFF. The CDR3 DNA reads TGCGCCAGCAGCTTGGGACAGGGGAAAACGGCTAATGAAAAACTGTTTTTT.

In its sample, this clonotype was seen many times. V usage is TRBV10-3 and J usage is TRBJ2-6, with D hard to call. Trimming left V 0 bases short and J 2 bases short, with 8 bases between. This CDR3 spans 16 amino acids. The germline V gene encodes CDR1 ENHRY and CDR2 SYGVKD. This chain's CDR3 is CAISESGGTGANVLTF. In nucleotides, the CDR3 is TGTGCCATCAGTGAGTCCGGTGGGACTGGGGCCAACGTCCTGACTTTC.

At least ten counts were recorded for this clonotype. The V and J genes are TRBV5-1 and TRBJ2-2; no definite D call. Germline lookup yields CDR1 SGHRS and CDR2 YFSETQ. The CDR3 is 14 amino acids. V lost 0 bases and J lost 8, with 11 bases in between. The CDR3: CASSLGHPTGELFF. The CDR3 DNA reads TGCGCCAGCAGCTTGGGACACCCGACAGGGGAGCTGTTTTTT. The variable domain in full, with the rest retrieved from reference TRBV5-1 and TRBJ2-2, is KAGVTQTPRYLIKTRGQQVTLSCSPISGHRSVSWYQQTPGQGLQFLFEYFSETQRNKGNFPGRFSGRQFSNSRSEMNVSTLELGDSALYLCASSLGHPTGELFFGEGSRLTVL.

There are a few counts of this clonotype. The chain couples TRBV7-9 to TRBJ2-2, with D perhaps being TRBD1 or TRBD2 (6 bases each). The germline gives CDR1 SEHNR, CDR2 FQNEAQ (reference sequence). The V end lost 2 bases, the J end lost 5 bases, and 12 bases lay between the germline ends. This CDR3 has 15 residues. CDR3 amino acids: CASSLRGALTGELFF. For the CDR3, the DNA is TGTGCCAGCAGCTTAAGGGGGGCCCTGACCGGGGAGCTGTTTTTT.

Many counts were recorded for this clonotype. V is TRBV4-3 and J is TRBJ2-1, with TRBD2 matching 12 bases. This CDR3 is 17 amino acids long. In germline, CDR1 is LGHNA, CDR2 YSLEER. The J segment lost 4 bases and the V segment lost 4 bases, leaving 8 bases of the junction unmatched. The CDR3 spells CASSPGLAGTFYNEQFF. The CDR3 coding sequence is TGCGCCAGCAGCCCCGGACTAGCGGGGACTTTTTACAATGAGCAGTTCTTC.

The chain joins TRBV24-1 to TRBJ1-2; no firm D call. The CDR3 has 14 residues. The germline CDR1 and CDR2 sequences are KGHDR and SFDVKD. The V gene lost 6 bases and the J gene lost 5 bases, with 15 bases spanning the gap. The CDR3 DNA follows: TGTGCCACCAGTCCGGGAATCGGACTGTATGGCTACACCTTC. Translating it yields CATSPGIGLYGYTF.

The chain carries TRBV20-1 and TRBJ2-1, with D perhaps TRBD2 (6 bases). V was pared by 3 bases and J by 3 bases, with 24 bases between. The CDR3 covers 18 residues. Looked up from germline, CDR1 is DFQATT and CDR2 is SNEGSKA (reference sequence). The CDR3 DNA reads TGCAGTGCTAGCCCAGGTTGGGGTATTGCGGGGAGCTACAATGAGCAGTTCTTC. Translation: CSASPGWGIAGSYNEQFF.

This clonotype was seen ten or more times. The chain recombines TRBV4-1 with TRBJ2-2; perhaps TRBD1 as D (5 bases). CDR1 MGHRA and CDR2 YSYEKL come from the germline V gene. V was shortened by 6 bases and J by 0 bases, with 11 bases between the two germline ends. The CDR3 contains 15 residues. CDR3 sequence (DNA): TGCGCCAGCAGTCTCGACAGTGCGAACACCGGGGAGCTGTTTTTT. Encoded protein: CASSLDSANTGELFF.

This clonotype came up many times. The chain employs TRBV29-1 and TRBJ1-2, with D unclear. This CDR3 is built from 12 residues. V lost 0 bases, J lost 5 bases, and 7 bases lay in between. Germline CDR1 and CDR2: SQVTM and ANQGSEA. The DNA of the CDR3 is TGCAGCGTTGAAGAGGAAGGTTATGGCTACACCTTC. As protein: CSVEEEGYGYTF. The variable domain in full, with the rest retrieved from reference TRBV29-1 and TRBJ1-2, is SAVISQKPSRDICQRGTSLTIQCQVDSQVTMMFWYRQQPGQSLTLIATANQGSEATYESGFVIDKFPISRPNLTFSTLTVSNMSPEDSSIYLCSVEEEGYGYTFGSGTRLTVV.

This clonotype was detected many times. The chain recombines TRBV20-1 with TRBJ2-1, with a possible D match to TRBD1 (7 bases). The V and J ends lost 0 bases and 7 bases respectively, with 19 bases between them. The CDR3 loop spans 16 amino acids. CDR1 is DFQATT, CDR2 SNEGSKA, per germline (reference sequence). The CDR3 bases are TGCAGTGCTAGAGACCCCGGGGTCAGGGGGAGGAATGAGCAGTTCTTC. It translates to CSARDPGVRGRNEQFF.

This rearrangement joins TRBV27 to TRBJ2-7, with a weak D call TRBD2 (6 bases). This CDR3 is built from 16 residues. CDR1 is MNHEY, CDR2 SMNVEV, per germline (reference sequence). Trimming left V 5 bases short and J 6 bases short, with 23 bases between. The CDR3 protein is CASSRSPGIAEGEQYF. In DNA, the CDR3 is TGTGCCAGCAGTCGCTCCCCCGGGATAGCGGAGGGCGAGCAGTACTTC.

This clonotype has just a few counts. The chain links TRBV6-1 to TRBJ2-1; TRBD1 matches at 11 bases. The junction had 5 bases not matched to a gene; V was cut back by 7 bases and J by 3 bases. Germline CDR1 MNHNS, CDR2 SASEGT. CDR3 length: 15 amino acids. The CDR3 nucleotides read TGTGCCAGCAAGCCCGGGACAGGGGGCTACAATGAGCAGTTCTTC. Encoded protein: CASKPGTGGYNEQFF.